The 21 T cell receptor beta chains given below trace back to one sample, sequenced in a study of T-cell reconstitution after alpha-beta-depleted transplantation in children. A TCRbeta library incorporating unique molecular identifiers was prepared. TCRdb passed the PCR reads through MiXCR, listing each CDR3 protein once. The repertoire includes 550,000 to 600,000 distinct CDR3 sequences, 20% to 25% of them detected once, and around 14% sits in the top ten. Sequenced here: PBMCs, mostly from graft donor cells, sampled 360 days after TCRalphabeta/CD19-depleted stem cell transplant. These TCRs come from a boy under two years old who had a stem cell transplant for acute myeloid leukemia, so the T cells may come from the graft donor.

The gene calls are TRBV20-1 and TRBJ2-2; 12 bases fit TRBD2. CDR1 is DFQATT and CDR2 is SNEGSKA in the germline V gene (reference sequence). The length of the CDR3 is 15 residues. With V trimmed by 5 bases and J by 4 bases, 5 bases remained unmatched. The CDR3 region has the DNA TGCAGTGCTCCTACTAGCGGGGGGAGCACCGGGGAGCTGTTTTTT. Its translation is CSAPTSGGSTGELFF.

The chain employs TRBV21-1 and TRBJ1-1. TRBV21-1 is given as a pseudogene. The CDR3 totals 14 residues. The DNA of the CDR3 is TGTGCCAGCAGCAAAGTCGCACGGAACACTGAAGCTTTCTTT. It encodes CASSKVARNTEAFF.

The V call is TRBV12-3 or TRBV12-4, the J call TRBJ2-7, with D maybe TRBD1 (6 bases). With 2 bases removed from V and 6 bases from J, the gap between germline ends came to 8 bases. CDR3 length: 12 residues. The CDR3 sequence: CASSLPGVEQYF. The DNA for the CDR3 is TGTGCCAGCAGTTTACCAGGGGTCGAGCAGTACTTC.

The rearrangement links TRBV6-2 or TRBV6-3 to TRBJ1-5; D gene uncertain. CDR1 and CDR2 (germline): MNHEY, SVGEGT. The CDR3 runs to 14 residues. The V end was cut by 3 bases, the J end by 8 bases, with 14 bases between. This CDR3 reads CASSYLPPTEPQHF. The CDR3 DNA is TGTGCCAGCAGTTATCTGCCCCCTACGGAGCCCCAGCATTTT.

This clonotype has at least ten counts. This chain uses TRBV15 with TRBJ2-7; D possibly uses TRBD1 or TRBD2 (5 bases each). The CDR3 covers 15 residues. Per the germline V gene, CDR1 is LNHNV and CDR2 is YYDKDF (reference sequence). Trimming removed 1 base at V and 2 bases at J, with 12 bases between. In DNA form, the CDR3 reads TGTGCCACCAGCAGAGGTGGGACCGCAGCCTACGAGCAGTACTTC. This translates into CATSRGGTAAYEQYF.

There are many counts of this clonotype. The J gene is TRBJ1-6, the V gene TRBV4-1; the D gene is possibly TRBD1 (6 bases). The V end lost 1 base, the J end lost 3 bases, and 16 bases lay between the germline ends. Germline CDR1 MGHRA, CDR2 YSYEKL. CDR3 size: 18 residues. The CDR3 protein is CASSQVGGTTFYNSPLHF. CDR3 coding DNA: TGCGCCAGCAGCCAAGTAGGGGGTACAACGTTCTATAATTCACCCCTCCACTTT.

This clonotype appeared many times. The chain has TRBV6-5 and TRBJ2-3; D not resolved. This CDR3 has 17 amino acids. The germline CDR1 and CDR2 sequences are MNHEY and SVGAGI. Deletions cut 0 bases from V and 0 bases from J, with 13 bases between. CDR3 nucleotides: TGTGCCAGCAGTTACTCGAAAATGGGTTTTAGCACAGATACGCAGTATTTT. As protein: CASSYSKMGFSTDTQYF.

There are a few counts of this clonotype. The chain carries TRBV25-1 and TRBJ2-7; tentatively, D is TRBD1 (6 bases). V was trimmed by 5 bases and J by 2 bases, leaving 16 bases between them. Germline assignment: CDR1 MGHDK and CDR2 SYGVNS. The CDR3 loop spans 15 amino acids. The CDR3 bases are TGTGCCAGCAGTCCACAGGGCCTGGGAGCCTACGAGCAGTACTTC. This encodes CASSPQGLGAYEQYF.

This clonotype was seen repeatedly, ten times or more. The CDR3 DNA is TGTGCCAGCAGTTCCTCGCCAGCCTACAATGAGCAGTTCTTC. The encoded protein is CASSSSPAYNEQFF. The chain uses TRBV6-5 and TRBJ2-1; D is unclear. V lost 4 bases and J lost 2, with 9 bases in between. The CDR3 is 14 amino acids. CDR1 MNHEY and CDR2 SVGAGI come from the germline V gene.

The V and J genes are TRBV9 and TRBJ2-5; D possibly corresponds to TRBD1 (5 bases). The germline V gene has CDR1 SGDLS and CDR2 YYNGEE. Deletions cut 0 bases from V and 5 bases from J, with 11 bases between. CDR3 size: 14 residues. CDR3 sequence: CASSVAVGVETQYF. The CDR3 DNA follows: TGTGCCAGCAGCGTAGCTGTAGGGGTGGAGACCCAGTACTTC.

The V and J genes are TRBV15 and TRBJ2-7; no definite D call. Germline V gene data show CDR1 as LNHNV and CDR2 as YYDKDF (reference sequence). The CDR3 is 14 amino acids. Trimming left V 0 bases short and J 2 bases short, with 8 bases between. The CDR3 sequence: CATSREVGAYEQYV. CDR3 sequence (DNA): TGTGCCACCAGCAGAGAGGTAGGCGCCTACGAGCAGTACGTC.

The chain joins TRBV7-9 to TRBJ2-1; D possibly matches TRBD1 or TRBD2 (5 bases each). V was cut by 5 bases and J by 9 bases, with 14 bases left in between. The CDR3 loop spans 13 amino acids. Looked up from germline, CDR1 is SEHNR and CDR2 is FQNEAQ (reference sequence). The CDR3 here is CASSLDLGVEQFF. The DNA for the CDR3 is TGTGCCAGCAGCCTAGATTTGGGGGTTGAGCAGTTCTTC.

The chain links TRBV7-3 to TRBJ2-3; 8 nucleotides align to TRBD1. Germline CDR1 SGHTA, CDR2 FQGTGA. The CDR3 length is 15 residues. V shed 1 base, J shed 6 bases, and the junction held 6 bases outside the gene matches. CDR3 nucleotides: TGTGCCAGCAGCTTAAGGGGGACAGGCAAGGATACGCAGTATTTT. Protein: CASSLRGTGKDTQYF.

This clonotype has only a few counts. The rearrangement joins TRBV11-1 to TRBJ2-5, with D uncertain. Germline V CDR1 and CDR2: SGHAT, FQDESV (reference sequence). The V end lost 5 bases, the J end lost 0 bases, and 4 bases lay between the germline ends. The CDR3 totals 12 residues. CDR3 nucleotide sequence: TGTGCCAGCAGCACCTACCAAGAGACCCAGTACTTC. Amino acid sequence: CASSTYQETQYF.

This clonotype was recorded a few times. The rearrangement joins TRBV20-1 to TRBJ1-6; D is possibly TRBD1 (6 bases). In germline, CDR1 is DFQATT, CDR2 SNEGSKA (reference sequence). There are 15 residues in the CDR3. Trimming cost V 3 bases and J 4 bases, with 13 bases left between them. The CDR3 loop is CSAREGQNYNSPLHF. CDR3 nucleotide sequence: TGCAGTGCTAGGGAAGGACAGAATTATAATTCACCCCTCCACTTT.

This clonotype was observed a few times. In DNA form, the CDR3 reads TGCAGTGCTCAACCTATTGTCCATAGCAATCAGCCCCAGCATTTT. This translates into CSAQPIVHSNQPQHF. The chain carries TRBV20-1 and TRBJ1-5; D not certain. CDR1 DFQATT and CDR2 SNEGSKA come from the germline V gene (reference sequence). The CDR3 spans 15 residues. Trimming removed 5 bases at V and 0 bases at J, with 14 bases between.

This clonotype was detected many times. The V call is TRBV12-3 or TRBV12-4, the J call TRBJ2-2; D is perhaps TRBD1 (6 bases). This CDR3 is 15 amino acids long. Trimming stripped 10 bases from V and 4 bases from J, with 19 bases between. CDR3 nucleotides: TGTGCCACTCGCCCAGGACAGTTACCCACCGGGGAGCTGTTTTTT. This encodes CATRPGQLPTGELFF.

The chain is built from TRBV6-7 and TRBJ2-7, with D tentatively TRBD2 (5 bases). TRBV6-7 is labeled an ORF, and its function is uncertain. The CDR3 loop spans 13 amino acids. The germline V and J ends were trimmed by 8 bases and 0 bases, with 11 bases remaining between them. This CDR3 reads CASLTTSSYEQYV. DNA of the CDR3: TGTGCCAGCTTAACTACTAGCTCCTACGAGCAGTACGTC.

This clonotype was observed many times. This chain uses TRBV20-1 with TRBJ2-7; D is possibly TRBD1 (5 bases). The CDR3 is 16 amino acids. Germline V gene lookup returns CDR1 DFQATT and CDR2 SNEGSKA (reference sequence). With 6 bases removed from V and 4 bases from J, the gap between germline ends came to 25 bases. DNA for the CDR3: TGCAGTGCGAGAAACCAGGGTAACAAGGCGCTTTACGAGCAGTACGTC. It encodes CSARNQGNKALYEQYV.

This chain connects TRBV28 to TRBJ2-5; TRBD1 matches at 12 bases. J was trimmed by 4 bases and V by 7 bases; bases with no gene match: 16. Germline CDR1 and CDR2: MDHEN and SYDVKM. CDR3 length: 18 amino acids. CDR3 nucleotides: TGTGCCAGCACACCTGACCCCGGTCGGGACAGGGGGCGAGAGACCCAGTACTTC. It specifies CASTPDPGRDRGRETQYF.

The chain combines TRBV20-1 with TRBJ1-6; unclear D gene. From germline, CDR1 is DFQATT and CDR2 SNEGSKA (reference sequence). V was clipped by 3 bases and J by 5 bases, with 8 bases between them. This CDR3 contains 13 residues. Written as DNA, the CDR3 is TGCAGTGCTAGGTCAGAGAATAATTCACCCCTCCACTTT. As protein: CSARSENNSPLHF.